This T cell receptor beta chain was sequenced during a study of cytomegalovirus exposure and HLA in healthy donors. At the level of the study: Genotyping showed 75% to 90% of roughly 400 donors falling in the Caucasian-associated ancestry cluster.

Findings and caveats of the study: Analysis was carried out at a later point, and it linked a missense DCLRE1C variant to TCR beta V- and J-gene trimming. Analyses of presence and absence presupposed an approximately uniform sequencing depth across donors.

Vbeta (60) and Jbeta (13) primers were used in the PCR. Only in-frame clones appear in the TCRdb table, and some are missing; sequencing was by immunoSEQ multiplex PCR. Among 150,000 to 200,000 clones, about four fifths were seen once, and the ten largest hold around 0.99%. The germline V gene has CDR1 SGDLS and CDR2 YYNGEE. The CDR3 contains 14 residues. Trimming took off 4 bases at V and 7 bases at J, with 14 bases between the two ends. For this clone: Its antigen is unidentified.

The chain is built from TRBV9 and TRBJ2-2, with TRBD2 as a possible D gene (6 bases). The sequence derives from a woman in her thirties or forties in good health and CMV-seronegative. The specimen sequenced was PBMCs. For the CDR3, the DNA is TGTGCCAGCAGCACCTCTACGGAGGGCGGGGAGCTGTTTTTT. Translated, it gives CASSTSTEGGELFF.